This T cell receptor beta chain was recovered during a study of T-cell reconstitution after alpha-beta-depleted transplantation in children. Study-wide findings and caveats: Newly made T cells mostly supplied T-cell counts and diversity one year after transplant. Expanded clones from the graft, numbering several hundred, reportedly supplied alpha-beta T cells about two months after transplant.

J gave up 0 bases and V 8 bases, and 9 bases lay outside the gene matches. CDR3 length equals 17 residues. On this clonotype: The antigen is undetermined.

Unique molecular identifiers were incorporated when the TCRbeta library was constructed. TCRdb recomputed calls from the PCR reads with MiXCR, one row per CDR3 protein. The table lists 600,000 to 800,000 distinct CDR3 sequences, 10% to 15% of them singletons. Sequenced here: PBMCs, sampled before TCRalphabeta/CD19-depleted stem cell transplant. The chain has TRBV12-3 or TRBV12-4 and TRBJ2-6, with TRBD1 matching 8 bases. This receptor was obtained from a girl aged 2-15 years with congenital amegakaryocytic thrombocytopenia, due to receive a stem cell transplant. CDR3 sequence: CASDIGQGPSGANVLTF. CDR3 DNA: TGTGCCAGCGATATCGGACAGGGCCCCTCTGGGGCCAACGTCCTGACTTTC.